One and the same sample provided the 9 T cell receptor beta chains below, sequenced in a study of shared clonotypes between healthy human individuals. Generated by immunoSEQ multiplex PCR, the TCRdb table keeps only in-frame clones and is missing some. The repertoire holds about 1 million clones, with around 74% as singletons. The material sequenced was memory CD4+ T cells sorted from blood. Subset here: CD45RA-negative fraction. These receptors all stem from a man between 18 and 35 years old in good health.

This chain joins TRBV6-1 and TRBJ1-6; TRBD1 matches at 11 bases. Germline V gives CDR1 MNHNS, CDR2 SASEGT. The V and J ends lost 4 bases and 10 bases, in that order; junction bases with no gene match: 9. The CDR3 loop spans 16 amino acids. The CDR3 region is CASSVAGQGGSSPLHF. The CDR3 DNA sequence: TGTGCCAGCAGTGTCGCGGGACAGGGGGGTAGCTCACCCCTCCACTTT.

This clone has a handful of counts. This chain joins TRBV19 and TRBJ2-2, with D perhaps matching TRBD1 (6 bases). V lost 0 bases to trimming and J lost 6 bases, with 11 bases between them. The CDR3 has 15 amino acids. Germline loops: CDR1 LNHDA, CDR2 SQIVND (reference sequence). The chain's CDR3 is CASSIEQGKAGELFF. For the CDR3, the DNA is TGTGCCAGTAGTATAGAACAGGGAAAAGCCGGGGAGCTGTTTTTT.

This clone has just one count. V gene TRBV5-5 combines with J gene TRBJ1-4, with D unclear. This CDR3 has 14 amino acids. Germline values: CDR1 SGHKS, CDR2 YYEKEE (reference sequence). The V gene lost 6 bases and the J gene lost 4 bases, with 13 bases spanning the gap. CDR3 amino acids: CASTFLGSNEKLFF. The DNA of the CDR3 is TGTGCCAGCACCTTTCTCGGCAGTAATGAAAAACTGTTTTTT.

V gene TRBV6-6 combines with J gene TRBJ1-1, with D tentatively TRBD1 (5 bases). The CDR3 is 14 residues long. The germline gives CDR1 MNHNY, CDR2 SVGAGI (reference sequence). The V end was cut by 6 bases, the J end by 1 base, with 12 bases between. The chain's CDR3 is CASRGSGGNTEAFF. Written as DNA, the CDR3 is TGTGCCAGCAGAGGTTCGGGGGGGAACACTGAAGCTTTCTTT.

V and J are TRBV27 and TRBJ1-2; no reliable D call. The CDR3 totals 12 residues. The V end lost 6 bases, the J end lost 8 bases, and 13 bases lay between the germline ends. From germline, CDR1 is MNHEY and CDR2 SMNVEV (reference sequence). CDR3 sequence reads: CASRMTAGGYTF. The DNA for the CDR3 is TGTGCCAGCAGGATGACCGCAGGCGGCTACACCTTC.

The chain is built from TRBV5-4 and TRBJ2-2; possible D gene TRBD2, 7 bases. With 4 bases removed from V and 7 bases from J, the gap between germline ends came to 14 bases. Looked up from germline, CDR1 is SGHNT and CDR2 is YYREEE (reference sequence). The CDR3 is 14 residues long. The CDR3 DNA reads TGTGCCAGCAGCGTCCGGGGGGCCCTCGGGGAGCTGTTTTTT. Translating it yields CASSVRGALGELFF.

This clone has more than one count but fewer than ten. This rearrangement joins TRBV7-2 to TRBJ2-1, with 8 positions matching TRBD1. Looked up from germline, CDR1 is SGHTA and CDR2 is FQGNSA. With V trimmed by 5 bases and J by 2 bases, 8 bases remained unmatched. This CDR3 region has 16 residues. The CDR3 loop is CASSGGAGGPYNEQFF. The CDR3 DNA sequence: TGTGCCAGCAGCGGTGGCGCAGGGGGCCCCTACAATGAGCAGTTCTTC.

In DNA form, the CDR3 reads TGTGCCAGCAGTTTCGGACTGGGACCATACGAGCAGTACTTC. Protein: CASSFGLGPYEQYF. V gene TRBV6-5 combines with J gene TRBJ2-7; tentatively, D is TRBD1 or TRBD2 (5 bases each). Germline V gene lookup returns CDR1 MNHEY and CDR2 SVGAGI. CDR3 size: 14 residues. Trimming removed 4 bases from V and 4 bases from J, with 14 bases in between.

V usage is TRBV5-4 and J usage is TRBJ2-5; possible D gene TRBD1, 5 bases. CDR1 and CDR2 (germline): SGHNT, YYREEE (reference sequence). Trimming cost V 4 bases and J 4 bases, with 17 bases left between them. The CDR3 spans 15 residues. CDR3 nucleotide sequence: TGTGCCAGCAGCCCAAGCCAGGGTCAGAGAGAGACCCAGTACTTC. Its protein is CASSPSQGQRETQYF.